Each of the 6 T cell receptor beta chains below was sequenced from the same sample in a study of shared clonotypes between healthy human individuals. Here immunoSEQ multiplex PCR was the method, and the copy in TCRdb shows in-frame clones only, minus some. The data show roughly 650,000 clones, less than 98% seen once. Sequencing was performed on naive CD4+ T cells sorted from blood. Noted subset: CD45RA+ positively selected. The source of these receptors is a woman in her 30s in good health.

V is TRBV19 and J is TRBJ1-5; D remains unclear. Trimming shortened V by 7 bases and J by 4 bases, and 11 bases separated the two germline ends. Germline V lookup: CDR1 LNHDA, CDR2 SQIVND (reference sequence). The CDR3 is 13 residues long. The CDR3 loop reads CASTSSGNQPQHF. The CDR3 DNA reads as TGTGCCAGTACGTCAAGTGGAAATCAGCCCCAGCATTTT.

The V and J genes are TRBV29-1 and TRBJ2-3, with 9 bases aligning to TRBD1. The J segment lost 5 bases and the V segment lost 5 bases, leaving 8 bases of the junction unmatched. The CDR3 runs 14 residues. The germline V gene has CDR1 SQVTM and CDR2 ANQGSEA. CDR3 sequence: CSVLGTGLGDTQYF. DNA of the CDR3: TGCAGCGTTCTCGGGACAGGGTTGGGAGATACGCAGTATTTT.

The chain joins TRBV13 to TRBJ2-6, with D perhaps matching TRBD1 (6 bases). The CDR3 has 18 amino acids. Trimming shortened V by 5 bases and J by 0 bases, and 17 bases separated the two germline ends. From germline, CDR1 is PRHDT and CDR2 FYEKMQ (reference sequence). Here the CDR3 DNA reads TGTGCCAGCAGCCCCTCCCGGACAGATAACTCTGGGGCCAACGTCCTGACTTTC. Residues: CASSPSRTDNSGANVLTF.

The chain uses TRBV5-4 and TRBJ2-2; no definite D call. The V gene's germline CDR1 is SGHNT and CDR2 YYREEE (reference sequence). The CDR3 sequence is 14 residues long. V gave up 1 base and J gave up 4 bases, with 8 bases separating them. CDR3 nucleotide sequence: TGTGCCAGCAGCTTGTGGATGGGCACCGGGGAGCTGTTTTTT. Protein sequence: CASSLWMGTGELFF.

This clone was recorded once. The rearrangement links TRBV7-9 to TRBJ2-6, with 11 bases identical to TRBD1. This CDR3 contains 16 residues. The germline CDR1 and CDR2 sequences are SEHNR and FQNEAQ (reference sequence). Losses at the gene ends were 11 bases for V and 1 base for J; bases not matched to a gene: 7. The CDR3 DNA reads TGTGCCGTACCCGGGACAGGGGGGTCTGGGGCCAACGTCCTGACTTTC. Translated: CAVPGTGGSGANVLTF.

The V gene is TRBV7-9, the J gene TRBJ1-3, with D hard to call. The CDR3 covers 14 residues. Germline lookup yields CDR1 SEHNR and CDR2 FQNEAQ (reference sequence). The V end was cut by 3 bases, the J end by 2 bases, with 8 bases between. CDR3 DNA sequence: TGTGCCAGCAGCTTCGAAGGCGCTGGAAACACCATATATTTT. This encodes CASSFEGAGNTIYF.